Sequencing of this T cell receptor (beta chain) was carried out in a study of T cells in Graves' hyperthyroidism and ophthalmopathy. Per germline, CDR1 LNHNV and CDR2 YYDKDF (reference sequence). J gave up 7 bases and V 6 bases, and 8 bases lay outside the gene matches. The CDR3 spans 14 residues. Amplified TCR beta CDR3 regions came from RNA transcripts. An initial round of RT-PCR targeting the TCR CDR3 relied on the HTBI primer set. TCRdb re-derived calls from the multiplex PCR reads in MiXCR, one entry per CDR3 protein. The sample has about 700,000 distinct CDR3 sequences; less than 45% are singletons.

The chain recombines TRBV15 with TRBJ1-4; 7 nucleotides line up with TRBD1. The clonotype was recovered from an adult man with Graves' disease, either hyperthyroidism or ophthalmopathy (not recorded which). The sequenced sample was peripheral blood or thyroid tissue (not recorded which). This CDR3 is CATRTGSVTEKLFF. In DNA, the CDR3 is TGTGCCACCAGGACAGGGTCGGTCACTGAAAAACTGTTTTTT.